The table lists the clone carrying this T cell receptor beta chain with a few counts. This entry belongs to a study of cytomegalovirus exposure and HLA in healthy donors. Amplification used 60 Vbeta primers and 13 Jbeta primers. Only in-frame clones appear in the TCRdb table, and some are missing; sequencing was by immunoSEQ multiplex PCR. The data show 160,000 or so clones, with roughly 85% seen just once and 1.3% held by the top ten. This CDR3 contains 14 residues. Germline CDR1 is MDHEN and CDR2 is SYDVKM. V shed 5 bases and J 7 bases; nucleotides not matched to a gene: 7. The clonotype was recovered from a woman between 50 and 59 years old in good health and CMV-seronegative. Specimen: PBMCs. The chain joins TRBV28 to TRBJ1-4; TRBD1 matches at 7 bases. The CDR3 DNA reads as TGTGCCAGCAGTATTACAGGGGATCGTGAAAAACTGTTTTTT. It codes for CASSITGDREKLFF.